The rows below give T cell receptor beta chains drawn from one sample of a study of T cells in Graves' hyperthyroidism and ophthalmopathy. One entry per CDR3 protein, called by TCRdb with MiXCR from the multiplex PCR reads. The sample lists hundreds of thousands of distinct CDR3 sequences, 40% to 55% occurring once. Sequences were obtained from peripheral blood or thyroid tissue (not recorded which). The source of these receptors is an adult man with Graves' disease, either hyperthyroidism or ophthalmopathy (not recorded which). Each CDR3 is given with its conserved first and last residue. Each record gives: clone size, J gene, D gene, V gene, CDR3 DNA, CDR3 protein. A D gene is named only where the DNA matches it firmly. Not all rows give a size; the values are once, few, many and, for expanded clones, a class.

NA | TRBJ2-5 | NA | TRBV15 | TGTGCCACCAGCAGTGAATCGGGCATCGGGACCCAGTACTTC | CATSSESGIGTQYF
NA | TRBJ2-7 | NA | TRBV5-1 | TGCGCCAGCAGCTTGGAGGGGGCGGGGTACGAGCAGTACTTC | CASSLEGAGYEQYF
many | TRBJ2-5 | TRBD1 | TRBV2 | TGTGCCAGCAAAAGGGACAGGGGGCAAATCGAGACCCAGTACTTC | CASKRDRGQIETQYF
once | TRBJ1-5 | TRBD1 | TRBV24-1 | TGTGCCACCAGTGATGACAGGGTCGGACACACCGGGGAGCTGCATTTT | CATSDDRVGHTGELHF
NA | TRBJ1-4 | NA | TRBV7-9 | TGTGCCAGCAGTTTACCCGAAAGGGAAGGCGAAAAACTGTTTTTT | CASSLPEREGEKLFF
many | TRBJ1-4 | NA | TRBV7-9 | TGTGCCAGCAGCTTTGGCGGCATTGCAACTAATGAAAAACTGTTTTTT | CASSFGGIATNEKLFF
NA | TRBJ1-5 | NA | TRBV19 | TGTGCCAGTAGTATCTCGGGCAGGCGGTCTCAGCCCCAGCATTTT | CASSISGRRSQPQHF
many | TRBJ1-6 | NA | TRBV2 | TGTGCCAGCAGTGAAGAGAATTCACCCCTCCACTTT | CASSEENSPLHF
NA | TRBJ2-7 | NA | TRBV20-1 | TGCAGTGCTAGAGATCTGGGGACATACGAGCAGTACTTC | CSARDLGTYEQYF
NA | TRBJ1-4 | NA | TRBV10-3 | TGTGCCAGCAGCTTAAGCGGTGCAGCTAATGAAAAACTGTTTTTT | CASSLSGAANEKLFF
NA | TRBJ2-7 | NA | TRBV14 | TGTGCCAGCAGCTTTAGGGTGTACTACGAGCAGTACTTC | CASSFRVYYEQYF
many | TRBJ1-1 | TRBD1 | TRBV19 | TGTGCCAGCAGAGACAGGGAGAACACTGAAGCTTTCTTT | CASRDRENTEAFF
many | TRBJ2-2 | NA | TRBV24-1 | TGTGCCACCAGTGATCAGGGCAGGACCGGGGAGCTGTTTTTT | CATSDQGRTGELFF
NA | TRBJ1-6 | NA | TRBV15 | TGTGCCACCAGCAGAGATCGGATGGGGGGCGGAAATTCACCCCTCCACTTT | CATSRDRMGGGNSPLHF
NA | TRBJ1-3 | NA | TRBV6-5 | TGTGCCAGCGGAGTTACAGGGTTGGCCGGAAACACCATATATTTT | CASGVTGLAGNTIYF
NA | TRBJ2-5 | TRBD1 | TRBV7-9 | TGTGCCATCAGTGAAGACAGGGGCGAGACCCAGTACTTC | CAISEDRGETQYF
NA | TRBJ2-7 | NA | TRBV2 | TGTGCCAGCACCAGCGGGTTAAGCTACGAGCAGTACTTC | CASTSGLSYEQYF
NA | TRBJ2-7 | NA | TRBV15 | TGTGCCACCAGCAGCTTGGAGGCTTGGGGACGCGAGCAGTACTTC | CATSSLEAWGREQYF
NA | TRBJ2-5 | NA | TRBV11-2 | TGTGCCAGCAGCTTATGGATGGGGGCGCGGGAGACCCAGTACTTC | CASSLWMGARETQYF
NA | TRBJ1-5 | TRBD1 | TRBV11-2 | TGTGCCAGCAGCCTACAGGGACAGCGCGATCAGCCCCAGCATTTT | CASSLQGQRDQPQHF
few | TRBJ2-2 | TRBD1 | TRBV24-1 | TGTGCCACCAACCCGGGACAGGGCCGATCCGGGGAGCTGTTTTTT | CATNPGQGRSGELFF
many | TRBJ1-3 | NA | TRBV9 | TGTGCCAGCAGCGTAGAAGGCTACTCTGGAAACACCATATATTTT | CASSVEGYSGNTIYF
few | TRBJ1-6 | TRBD1 | TRBV4-3 | TGCGCCAGCAGCCAAGGGACAGGAGGATCACCCCTCCACTTT | CASSQGTGGSPLHF
few | TRBJ1-1 | NA | TRBV20-1 | TGCAGTGCGGAGAGCTGGCCAGGTAACACTGAAGCTTTCTTT | CSAESWPGNTEAFF
NA | TRBJ2-5 | NA | TRBV15 | TGTGCCACCAGCAGAGTCGTGGGTGAAGCGCTCCAAGAGACCCAGTACTTC | CATSRVVGEALQETQYF
many | TRBJ1-1 | TRBD1 | TRBV5-1 | TGCGCCAGCAGCTTGAGGACAGGGGGCTATGTAAACACTGAAGCTTTCTTT | CASSLRTGGYVNTEAFF